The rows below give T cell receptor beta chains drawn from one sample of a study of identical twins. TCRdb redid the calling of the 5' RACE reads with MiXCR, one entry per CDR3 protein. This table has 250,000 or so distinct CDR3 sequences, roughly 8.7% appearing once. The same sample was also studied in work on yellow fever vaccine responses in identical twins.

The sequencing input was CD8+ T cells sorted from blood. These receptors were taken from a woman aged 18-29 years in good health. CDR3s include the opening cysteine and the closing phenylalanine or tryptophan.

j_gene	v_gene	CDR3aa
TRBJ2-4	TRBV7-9	CASSTPGQGLIQYF
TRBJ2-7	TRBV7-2	CASSFFAGVSYEQYF
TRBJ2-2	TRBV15	CATSNRRGVGTGELFF
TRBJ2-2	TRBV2	CASSDERTNTGELFF
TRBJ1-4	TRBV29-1	CSAAGGSNEKLFF
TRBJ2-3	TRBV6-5	CASRLLRLAGTDTQYF
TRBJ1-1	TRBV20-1	CSARDNQGNTEAFF
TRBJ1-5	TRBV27	CASSLWAGEAQHF
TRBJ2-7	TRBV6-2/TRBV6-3	CASTLGGALEQYF
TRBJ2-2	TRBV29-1	CSGRAANTGELFF
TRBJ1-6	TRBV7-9	CASSLVATMDSPLHF
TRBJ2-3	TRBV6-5	CASSYSSSRASTDTQYF
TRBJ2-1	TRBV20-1	CSAPPRGPYNEQFF
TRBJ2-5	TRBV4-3	CASSQGWGPQETQYF
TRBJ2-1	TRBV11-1	CASSLEVAGGPFHNEQFF
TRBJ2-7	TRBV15	CATSRARQGLYEQYF
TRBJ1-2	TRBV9	CASSVEEAERYGYTF
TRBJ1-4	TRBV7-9	CASSPGTGEYAPEKLFF
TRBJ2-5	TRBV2	CASSVTSGGSLQETQYF
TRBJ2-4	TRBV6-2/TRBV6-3	CASSSLDRGEDIQYF
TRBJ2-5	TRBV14	CASSQFEGNQETQYF
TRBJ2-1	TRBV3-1	CASSPPSVYNEQFF
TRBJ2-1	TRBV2	CASSDPLAGGTYEQFF
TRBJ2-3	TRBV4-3	CASSQDRTSEADTQYF
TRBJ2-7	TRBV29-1	CSVVDGDHYEQYF
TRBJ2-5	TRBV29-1	CSVDKIDPQGGETQYF
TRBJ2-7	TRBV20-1	CSASSRDTYEQYF
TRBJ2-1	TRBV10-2	CASSDPISSPYNEQFF
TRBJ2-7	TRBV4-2	CASSQGIGSSYEQYF